The rows below give T cell receptor beta chains drawn from one sample of a study of blood T cell repertoires in COVID-19. Some clones are missing from TCRdb's copy, which holds only in-frame ones; the method was immunoSEQ multiplex PCR. The sample gives some 110,000 clones, 86% of which show up once; roughly 4% is in the top ten. Sequenced sample: peripheral blood. These receptors were obtained from a man between 35 and 55 years old with acute or convalescent COVID-19. The CDR3 runs from the conserved cysteine through the conserved F or W. D genes are given only for firm matches. Not every row has a clone size; where given, it reads once, few, many or a size class.

TRBV24-1	TRBD1	TRBJ1-2	NA	TGTGCCACCAGTGACTCACAGGGGTTCTACGGCTACACCTTC	CATSDSQGFYGYTF
TRBV18	TRBD1	TRBJ1-5	NA	TGTGCCAGCTCACCGGGACAGGGGAGCAATCAGCCCCAGCATTTT	CASSPGQGSNQPQHF
TRBV29-1	NA	TRBJ1-1	NA	TGCAGCGTTGAGTATGGTAGTACTGAAGCTTTTTTT	CSVEYGSTEAFF
TRBV18	NA	TRBJ2-5	NA	TGTGCCAGCCAAACACAAGAGACCCAGTACTTC	CASQTQETQYF
TRBV5-1	TRBD2	TRBJ2-3	NA	TGCGCCAGCAGCTTGGTGGGCGGGGGGGCGAGCACAGATACGCAGTATTTT	CASSLVGGGASTDTQYF
TRBV10-1	NA	TRBJ2-3	NA	TGCGCCAGCAGTGAGTCGAGCCCAGATACGCAGTATTTT	CASSESSPDTQYF
TRBV30	NA	TRBJ1-6	NA	TGTGCCTGGAGTGTTCGTCCAGGCAGTAATTCACCCCTCCACTTT	CAWSVRPGSNSPLHF
TRBV5-1	TRBD1	TRBJ1-5	NA	TGCGCCAGCAGTAGGGGACAGGGGAATCAGCCCCAGCATTTT	CASSRGQGNQPQHF
TRBV2	NA	TRBJ1-2	NA	TGTGCCAGCAGTGAGGAGGGTTTCAACTATGGCTACACCTTC	CASSEEGFNYGYTF
TRBV3-1/TRBV3-2	NA	TRBJ1-2	NA	TGTGCCAGCAGCCAAGATCCAGGGAACTATGGCTACACCTTC	CASSQDPGNYGYTF
TRBV25-1	NA	TRBJ2-1	NA	TGTGCCACCAGAGGGGGAGTAAATGAGCAGTTCTTC	CATRGGVNEQFF
TRBV30	NA	TRBJ1-3	NA	TGTGCCTGGAGTAGGGGACACCTCTCTGGAAACACCATATATTTT	CAWSRGHLSGNTIYF
TRBV5-4	NA	TRBJ2-7	NA	TGTGCCAGCAGTATCCCGAGCTCCTACGAGCAGTACTTC	CASSIPSSYEQYF
TRBV29-1	NA	TRBJ1-2	NA	TGCAGCGTTGAAACGGGGGATACGTATGGCTACACCTTC	CSVETGDTYGYTF
TRBV5-6	NA	TRBJ1-1	few	TGTGCCAGCAGCTTGGGGGCAGGGTTAGCTTTCTTT	CASSLGAGLAFF
TRBV6-5	NA	TRBJ1-4	medium-sized	TGTGCCAGCAGGAACAGGTTGGGGGAAAAACTGTTTTTT	CASRNRLGEKLFF
TRBV19	TRBD2	TRBJ2-7	few	TGTGCCAGTAGTTCGGGACTAGCGGGACGCGAGCAGTACTTC	CASSSGLAGREQYF
TRBV5-4	NA	TRBJ1-4	NA	TGTGCCAGCAGCTTGCCAGAGGAGGAAAAACTGTTTTTT	CASSLPEEEKLFF
TRBV27	NA	TRBJ1-2	once	TGTGCCAGCACCTCAACCTCAGGGAGGGGTGGCTACACCTTC	CASTSTSGRGGYTF
TRBV12-5	TRBD1	TRBJ2-2	NA	TGTGCTAGTGGTCGGGACAGGCCGAACACCGGGGAGCTGTTTTTT	CASGRDRPNTGELFF
TRBV11-1	NA	TRBJ1-1	NA	TGTGCCAGCAGCCCCTCCCTAGTGGGGAACACTGAAGCTTTCTTT	CASSPSLVGNTEAFF
TRBV20-1	NA	TRBJ1-6	NA	TGCGCAGTTTCCTATAATTCACCCCTCCACTTT	CAVSYNSPLHF
TRBV4-2	TRBD2	TRBJ2-3	NA	TGTGCCAGCAGCCAAGTAACTAGCGTAACTAGCACAGATACGCAGTATTTT	CASSQVTSVTSTDTQYF
TRBV6-1	TRBD1	TRBJ1-4	once	TGTGCCAGCAGTGACCCTACAGGGGGCTGGGAAAAACTGTTTTTT	CASSDPTGGWEKLFF
TRBV11-2	NA	TRBJ1-1	once	TGTGCCAGCAGCTTACTCCTCGGGTCTGAAGCTTTCTTT	CASSLLLGSEAFF
TRBV15	TRBD1	TRBJ1-5	few	TGTGCCACCAGTTATACAGGGGGCAGTCAGCCCCAGCATTTT	CATSYTGGSQPQHF
TRBV11-2	TRBD1	TRBJ2-2	NA	TGTGCCAGCAGCTCCTTTACAGGGGGCACCGGGGAGCTGTTTTTT	CASSSFTGGTGELFF
TRBV7-6	NA	TRBJ1-6	NA	TGTGCCAGCAGCTTAGACGGAGGATATAATTCACCCCTCCACTTT	CASSLDGGYNSPLHF
TRBV4-3	NA	TRBJ2-7	NA	TGCGCCAGCAGCCAAGATTTTCAGGGTCCTCGGGAGCAGTACTTC	CASSQDFQGPREQYF
TRBV6-5	TRBD1	TRBJ1-1	NA	TGTGCCAGCAGTAACAGGGGTGATAGCACTGAAGCTTTCTTT	CASSNRGDSTEAFF
TRBV30	NA	TRBJ1-6	NA	TGTGCCTATCGGGACACTAATTCACCCCTCCACTTT	CAYRDTNSPLHF
TRBV30	TRBD1	TRBJ2-2	NA	TGTGCCTGGAGCCAAAGGGACAGGGGGCTGACCGGGGAGCTGTTTTTT	CAWSQRDRGLTGELFF
TRBV5-8	TRBD1	TRBJ1-5	NA	TGTGCCAGCATCCCGTCCGGGACAGGGAAAAATCAGCCCCAGCATTTT	CASIPSGTGKNQPQHF
TRBV6-6	TRBD1	TRBJ1-1	few	TGTGCCAGCAGTTACCTGGGACAGTCTGAAGCTTTCTTT	CASSYLGQSEAFF
TRBV9	TRBD2	TRBJ2-2	NA	TGTGCCAGCAGCGTAGCTCGGGGGGGGCTCGGGAACACCGGGGAGCTGTTTTTT	CASSVARGGLGNTGELFF
TRBV19	TRBD1	TRBJ1-2	NA	TGTGCCAGTAGATCGGACAGGGGCCCTGGCTACACCTTC	CASRSDRGPGYTF
TRBV6-1	NA	TRBJ2-4	NA	TGTGCCAGCAGTGATCTCGGCGGAAACATTCAGTACTTC	CASSDLGGNIQYF
TRBV2	NA	TRBJ1-4	NA	TGTGCCAGCACGGTGGCCCGGGGGGATGCGGTAAAACTGTTTTTT	CASTVARGDAVKLFF
TRBV19	NA	TRBJ2-5	once	TGTGCCAGTAGTCTCGGGTCCGGCCAAGAGACCCAGTACTTC	CASSLGSGQETQYF
TRBV7-8	TRBD1	TRBJ2-5	NA	TGTGCCAGCAGCAAGACAGGGGGTGAGACCCAGTACTTC	CASSKTGGETQYF
TRBV5-4	NA	TRBJ1-4	NA	TGTGCCAGCAGCTTGGCCGATTCAGGGTATCATGAAAAACTGTTTTTT	CASSLADSGYHEKLFF
TRBV3-1/TRBV3-2	TRBD1	TRBJ2-1	NA	TGTGCCAGCAGCCGCAGACAGGGGGCCAGCTACAATGAGCAGTTCTTC	CASSRRQGASYNEQFF
TRBV4-2	NA	TRBJ2-7	NA	TGTGCCAGCAGCCAAGAGGGAACAGGGACCTACGAGCAGTACTTC	CASSQEGTGTYEQYF
TRBV25-1	NA	TRBJ1-2	few	TGTGCCAGCAGTGAATTAAGAGACTTCTATGGCTACACCTTC	CASSELRDFYGYTF
TRBV5-6	TRBD2	TRBJ2-5	NA	TGTGCCAGCAGCTTGGGACTAGCGGGAGATTTTGTGAAGACCCAGTACTTC	CASSLGLAGDFVKTQYF
TRBV12-3/TRBV12-4	NA	TRBJ1-6	NA	TGTGCCAGCACCTTGCAGGGGAATTCACCCCTCCACTTT	CASTLQGNSPLHF